The rows below give T cell receptor beta chains drawn from one sample of a study of control samples from healthy donors and cancer patients. The table came from immunoSEQ multiplex PCR; TCRdb's copy has only in-frame clones and leaves some out. The sample shows around 130,000 clones, about 94% of them seen only once. Material: blood. The receptors stem from a young man in good health. The CDR3 runs from the conserved cysteine through the conserved F or W. Each record gives: D gene, V gene, J gene, clone size, CDR3 protein, CDR3 DNA. D genes are given only for firm matches. Where a row states a size, it is once, few, many or the class of an expanded clone; other rows omit it.

D: -
V: TRBV19
J: TRBJ1-1
size: -
CDR3: CASTNAGRVIGSTEAFF
DNA: TGTGCCAGTACCAACGCCGGCAGGGTTATAGGAAGCACTGAAGCTTTCTTT

D: TRBD1
V: TRBV29-1
J: TRBJ1-2
size: -
CDR3: CSVEGGDRGIYGYTF
DNA: TGCAGCGTTGAGGGGGGAGACAGGGGAATCTATGGCTACACCTTC

D: TRBD1
V: TRBV7-2
J: TRBJ1-1
size: -
CDR3: CASSLVSQGASTEAFF
DNA: TGTGCCAGCAGCTTAGTATCGCAGGGGGCGAGCACTGAAGCTTTCTTT

D: -
V: TRBV14
J: TRBJ2-7
size: -
CDR3: CASSQVASIEQYF
DNA: TGTGCCAGCAGCCAAGTGGCATCGATCGAGCAGTACTTC

D: -
V: TRBV7-9
J: TRBJ2-2
size: -
CDR3: CASSLTMATGELFF
DNA: TGTGCCAGCAGCTTAACTATGGCTACCGGGGAGCTGTTTTTT

D: -
V: TRBV6-5
J: TRBJ2-1
size: -
CDR3: CASSYTPVGAGEQFF
DNA: TGTGCCAGCAGTTACACTCCGGTGGGGGCGGGTGAGCAGTTCTTC

D: -
V: TRBV7-9
J: TRBJ2-7
size: once
CDR3: CASSPKATQVQYF
DNA: TGTGCCAGCAGCCCCAAGGCCACCCAGGTGCAGTACTTC

D: -
V: TRBV6-6
J: TRBJ1-1
size: -
CDR3: CASNPGSNFPEAFF
DNA: TGTGCCAGCAACCCCGGGTCCAACTTTCCTGAAGCTTTCTTT

D: -
V: TRBV4-3
J: TRBJ2-1
size: -
CDR3: CASSQGGASYNEQFF
DNA: TGCGCCAGCAGCCAAGGGGGGGCCTCCTACAATGAGCAGTTCTTC

D: -
V: TRBV27
J: TRBJ1-1
size: -
CDR3: CASSFGGPNTEAFF
DNA: TGTGCCAGCAGTTTTGGGGGGCCGAACACTGAAGCTTTCTTT

D: TRBD1
V: TRBV7-2
J: TRBJ1-5
size: -
CDR3: CASTLGGTGVNQPQHF
DNA: TGTGCCAGCACTCTTGGGGGGACAGGGGTCAATCAGCCCCAGCATTTT

D: TRBD1
V: TRBV10-2
J: TRBJ1-2
size: -
CDR3: CASRGQGRRNGYTF
DNA: TGCGCCAGCCGAGGACAGGGGAGGCGGAATGGCTACACCTTC

D: TRBD1
V: TRBV19
J: TRBJ1-2
size: -
CDR3: CASSPGQPLWYGYTF
DNA: TGTGCCAGTAGTCCGGGACAGCCGTTGTGGTATGGCTACACCTTC

D: -
V: TRBV5-1
J: TRBJ2-7
size: -
CDR3: CASSLWQEYEQYF
DNA: TGCGCCAGCAGCTTGTGGCAGGAGTACGAGCAGTACTTC

D: TRBD1
V: TRBV5-1
J: TRBJ2-1
size: -
CDR3: CASSTFSTGTGSEQFF
DNA: TGCGCCAGCAGCACTTTTTCAACCGGGACAGGGTCTGAGCAGTTCTTC

D: TRBD1
V: TRBV14
J: TRBJ1-1
size: once
CDR3: CASSHWTGGGLTEAFF
DNA: TGTGCCAGCAGCCACTGGACAGGGGGCGGCTTGACTGAAGCTTTCTTT

D: -
V: TRBV28
J: TRBJ2-7
size: -
CDR3: CASSLPKLGEQYF
DNA: TGTGCCAGCAGTTTGCCTAAATTGGGCGAGCAGTACTTC

D: -
V: TRBV7-7
J: TRBJ2-3
size: -
CDR3: CASSLDSKDTQYF
DNA: TGTGCTAGCAGCTTGGACTCTAAGGATACGCAGTATTTT

D: -
V: TRBV5-5
J: TRBJ1-1
size: -
CDR3: CASSRIIMNTEAFF
DNA: TGTGCCAGCAGCCGGATCATCATGAACACTGAAGCTTTCTTT

D: -
V: TRBV6-2/TRBV6-3
J: TRBJ1-5
size: -
CDR3: CASSYSPFWEGSFF
DNA: TGTGCCAGCAGTTACAGTCCCTTTTGGGAAGGGTCTTTTTTT

D: -
V: TRBV6-5
J: TRBJ1-2
size: -
CDR3: CASSYSRQNYGYTF
DNA: TGTGCCAGCAGTTACTCGAGGCAAAACTATGGCTACACCTTC

D: -
V: TRBV28
J: TRBJ1-6
size: -
CDR3: CASSLSRQYNSPLHF
DNA: TGTGCCAGCAGTTTAAGTAGGCAGTATAATTCACCCCTCCACTTT

D: -
V: TRBV28
J: TRBJ1-2
size: -
CDR3: CASSSNVFSYGYTF
DNA: TGTGCCAGCAGCTCTAATGTCTTCAGCTATGGCTACACCTTC

D: TRBD1
V: TRBV3-1/TRBV3-2
J: TRBJ2-1
size: -
CDR3: CASSRGQGNEQFF
DNA: TGTGCCAGCAGCCGGGGACAGGGCAATGAGCAGTTCTTC

D: TRBD2
V: TRBV7-9
J: TRBJ2-3
size: -
CDR3: CASSTGTSGVTDTQYF
DNA: TGTGCCAGCAGCACGGGGACTAGCGGTGTCACAGATACGCAGTATTTT

D: TRBD1
V: TRBV25-1
J: TRBJ2-2
size: -
CDR3: CASSDRQGWAGELFF
DNA: TGTGCCAGCAGTGACAGACAGGGGTGGGCCGGGGAGCTGTTTTTT

D: TRBD2
V: TRBV10-1
J: TRBJ2-5
size: -
CDR3: CAIGGLRQANF
DNA: TGCGCCATCGGGGGGTTGCGCCAGGCCAACTTC

D: -
V: TRBV28
J: TRBJ1-2
size: -
CDR3: CASSLGGSYYGYTF
DNA: TGTGCCAGCAGTTTGGGAGGTAGTTACTATGGCTACACCTTC

D: TRBD1
V: TRBV25-1
J: TRBJ2-1
size: -
CDR3: CASSAIRTGAYNEQFF
DNA: TGTGCCAGCAGTGCAATAAGGACAGGGGCCTACAATGAGCAGTTCTTC

D: TRBD1
V: TRBV19
J: TRBJ2-7
size: -
CDR3: CASSVTGGAPYEQYF
DNA: TGTGCCAGTAGTGTTACAGGGGGCGCCCCCTACGAGCAGTACTTC

D: -
V: TRBV7-9
J: TRBJ1-2
size: -
CDR3: CASSLGGGNYGYTF
DNA: TGTGCCAGCAGCTTAGGTGGCGGAAACTATGGCTACACCTTC

D: TRBD1
V: TRBV10-3
J: TRBJ1-6
size: -
CDR3: CAISRDRANSPLHF
DNA: TGTGCCATCAGTCGGGACAGGGCTAATTCACCCCTCCACTTT

D: TRBD1
V: TRBV19
J: TRBJ1-5
size: -
CDR3: CASKGQGGMAPQHF
DNA: TGTGCCAGTAAAGGACAGGGAGGGATGGCGCCCCAGCATTTT

D: -
V: TRBV7-2
J: TRBJ2-7
size: -
CDR3: CASSLAGGPWYEQYF
DNA: TGTGCCAGCAGCTTAGCGGGGGGGCCGTGGTACGAGCAGTACTTC

D: -
V: TRBV11-2
J: TRBJ1-1
size: -
CDR3: CASTRSGQLNTEAFF
DNA: TGTGCCAGCACCCGTTCCGGACAGCTGAACACTGAAGCTTTCTTT

D: -
V: TRBV19
J: TRBJ1-2
size: -
CDR3: CASQVSGGSGYTF
DNA: TGTGCCAGTCAGGTGTCGGGGGGAAGTGGCTACACCTTC

D: TRBD2
V: TRBV5-1
J: TRBJ2-5
size: -
CDR3: CASSSLAGGKETQYF
DNA: TGCGCCAGCAGCTCGTTAGCGGGGGGGAAAGAGACCCAGTACTTC

D: -
V: TRBV7-9
J: TRBJ1-2
size: -
CDR3: CASSLAGQGDGYTF
DNA: TGTGCCAGCAGCTTAGCCGGCCAGGGTGATGGCTACACCTTC

D: TRBD1
V: TRBV3-1/TRBV3-2
J: TRBJ1-1
size: once
CDR3: CASSRGQGSMNTEAFF
DNA: TGTGCCAGCAGCCGGGGACAGGGGTCCATGAACACTGAAGCTTTCTTT

D: TRBD2
V: TRBV7-2
J: TRBJ2-7
size: -
CDR3: CASSSRGGDNREQYF
DNA: TGTGCCAGCAGCTCCCGGGGGGGCGACAACCGCGAGCAGTACTTC

D: TRBD1
V: TRBV7-9
J: TRBJ1-1
size: -
CDR3: CASSYTLDRDGEAFF
DNA: TGTGCCAGCAGCTACACCTTGGACAGGGATGGTGAAGCTTTCTTT

D: -
V: TRBV19
J: TRBJ1-5
size: -
CDR3: CASSIGGEYNQPQHF
DNA: TGTGCCAGTAGTATAGGCGGGGAGTACAATCAGCCCCAGCATTTT

D: -
V: TRBV12-5
J: TRBJ1-6
size: -
CDR3: CASGLPKRPGDSPLHF
DNA: TGTGCTAGTGGTTTGCCCAAAAGGCCTGGCGATTCACCCCTCCACTTT

D: TRBD2
V: TRBV6-2/TRBV6-3
J: TRBJ2-3
size: -
CDR3: CASSYSIGRTSGVLGADTQYF
DNA: TGTGCCAGCAGTTACTCGATTGGGCGGACTAGCGGCGTGCTCGGTGCAGATACGCAGTATTTT

D: TRBD1
V: TRBV6-5
J: TRBJ2-7
size: -
CDR3: CASSSGTGIFQQYF
DNA: TGTGCCAGCAGCTCCGGGACAGGGATTTTCCAGCAGTACTTC

D: TRBD1
V: TRBV30
J: TRBJ2-1
size: -
CDR3: CAWSMGQGINEQFF
DNA: TGTGCCTGGAGTATGGGACAGGGAATCAATGAGCAGTTCTTC

D: -
V: TRBV1
J: TRBJ1-2
size: -
CDR3: CTSSGFRGGDLLNYGYTF
DNA: TGCACCAGCAGCGGGTTCCGAGGAGGGGACCTCCTTAACTATGGCTACACCTTC

D: -
V: TRBV18
J: TRBJ2-7
size: -
CDR3: CASSSQSSYEQYF
DNA: TGTGCCAGCTCCAGCCAAAGCTCCTACGAGCAGTACTTC

D: -
V: TRBV30
J: TRBJ2-7
size: -
CDR3: CAWGGRRGSYEQYF
DNA: TGTGCCTGGGGGGGACGGAGAGGTTCCTACGAGCAGTACTTC

D: -
V: TRBV7-9
J: TRBJ2-4
size: -
CDR3: CASSSQNIQYF
DNA: TGTGCCAGCAGCTCCCAAAACATTCAGTACTTC

D: -
V: TRBV6-5
J: TRBJ1-2
size: -
CDR3: CASSYDGNYGYTF
DNA: TGTGCCAGCAGTTACGACGGAAACTATGGCTACACCTTC

D: TRBD1
V: TRBV11-2
J: TRBJ2-7
size: -
CDR3: CASSAQPGQNYEQYF
DNA: TGTGCCAGCAGCGCCCAGCCGGGACAGAACTACGAGCAGTACTTC

D: -
V: TRBV12-3/TRBV12-4
J: TRBJ2-1
size: -
CDR3: CASSIQGDEQFF
DNA: TGTGCCAGCAGTATACAGGGTGACGAGCAGTTCTTC

D: -
V: TRBV7-2
J: TRBJ2-7
size: -
CDR3: CASSSPGATYEQYF
DNA: TGTGCCAGCAGCTCGCCGGGGGCCACCTACGAGCAGTACTTC

D: TRBD1
V: TRBV11-2
J: TRBJ1-2
size: -
CDR3: CASSLLTGLCTF
DNA: TGTGCCAGCAGCTTATTGACAGGGTTGTGCACCTTC

D: TRBD1
V: TRBV6-1
J: TRBJ1-1
size: -
CDR3: CASSEAGTGGTEAFF
DNA: TGTGCCAGCAGTGAAGCGGGGACAGGGGGCACTGAAGCTTTCTTT

D: TRBD1
V: TRBV19
J: TRBJ2-1
size: -
CDR3: CASSWTGRNSYNEQFF
DNA: TGTGCCAGTAGCTGGACAGGGCGAAACTCCTACAATGAGCAGTTCTTC

D: TRBD2
V: TRBV19
J: TRBJ2-7
size: -
CDR3: CASSKGLASHEQYF
DNA: TGTGCCAGTAGTAAAGGACTAGCCAGCCACGAGCAGTACTTC

D: TRBD1
V: TRBV5-1
J: TRBJ1-3
size: -
CDR3: CASSGGTVEGNTIYF
DNA: TGCGCCAGCAGCGGCGGGACAGTCGAAGGAAACACCATATATTTT